This T cell receptor (beta chain) was sequenced in a study of T-cell reconstitution after alpha-beta-depleted transplantation in children. The CDR3 is 15 residues long. J gave up 1 base and V 4 bases, and 6 bases lay outside the gene matches. Germline V lookup: CDR1 DFQATT, CDR2 SNEGSKA (reference sequence). This clonotype was recorded many times. Unique molecular identifiers tagged the TCRbeta library. One entry per CDR3 protein, called by TCRdb with MiXCR from the PCR reads. The table includes approximately 490,000 distinct CDR3 sequences, approximately 10% detected once. The chain couples TRBV20-1 to TRBJ2-1, with TRBD2 matching over 8 bases. The sample was PBMCs, taken before TCRalphabeta/CD19-depleted stem cell transplant. The receptor was derived from a child aged 2-15 years with inherited bone marrow failure, due to receive a stem cell transplant. The CDR3 DNA is TGCAGTGCTAAAAAGCCTAGCGGGTCCTACAATGAGCAGTTCTTC. This gives the protein CSAKKPSGSYNEQFF.